This record covers a single TCR beta chain. Regarding time point: pre-sensitization, week 0. Treatment denoted: therapeutic diphenylcyclopropenone sensitization with weekly scalp DPC. These data belong to a study of human T cells and chemical hapten exposure. The V gene lost 4 bases and the J gene lost 2 bases, with 5 bases spanning the gap. CDR3 length equals 12 residues. Germline loops: CDR1 SGHNT, CDR2 YYREEE (reference sequence). The library labeled individual cDNA molecules by adding unique molecular identifiers to them. In TCRdb, the RACE reads were re-called with MiXCR into one record per CDR3 protein. The sample records about 80,000 distinct CDR3 sequences, roughly 15% being singletons.

Sequences were derived from whole blood, sampled in connection with sensitization to the hapten diphenylcyclopropenone (DPC). The chain joins TRBV5-4 to TRBJ2-3; D gene unclear. The receptor comes from a woman between 45 and 60 years old with alopecia areata. Some clones in this sample may be carry-over from other donors' samples. As DNA, the CDR3 is TGTGCCAGCAGCGGTTACACAGATACGCAGTATTTT. It specifies CASSGYTDTQYF.